The 26 T cell receptor beta chains reported below all come from one sample, sequenced in a study of T cell responses to AZD1222 COVID-19 vaccine. The method was immunoSEQ multiplex PCR; TCRdb's version includes in-frame clones alone and lacks a portion of them. The data hold 90,000 to 110,000 clones, with roughly 82% observed a single time. The sequences come from peripheral blood, collected on day 0 of AZD1222 vaccination. These TCRs come from an adult in good health.

J is TRBJ1-2 and V is TRBV2, with a tentative D call TRBD1 (6 bases). The CDR3 loop spans 14 amino acids. Trimming left V 9 bases short and J 8 bases short, with 22 bases between. Germline V gene data show CDR1 as SNHLY and CDR2 as FYNNEI. CDR3 sequence reads: CASLFSGGPGGYTF. In DNA, the CDR3 is TGTGCCAGTCTATTCTCGGGGGGCCCGGGGGGCTACACCTTC.

The chain is built from TRBV6-1 and TRBJ1-2; unclear D gene. Germline assignment: CDR1 MNHNS and CDR2 SASEGT. CDR3 length: 14 amino acids. V shed 1 base and J shed 4 bases, with 10 bases lying between them. The CDR3 coding sequence is TGTGCCAGCAGTGAAGATTGGGTACCCTATGGCTACACCTTC. Translation: CASSEDWVPYGYTF.

The V and J genes are TRBV9 and TRBJ2-7, with 10 bases fitting TRBD2. CDR3 size: 14 residues. V was clipped by 2 bases and J by 7 bases; unmatched bases: 6. The germline V gene has CDR1 SGDLS and CDR2 YYNGEE. CDR3 sequence reads: CASSVSGGAREQYF. The CDR3, as DNA: TGTGCCAGCAGCGTGAGCGGGGGGGCCAGGGAGCAGTACTTC.

The CDR3 loop reads CASSRDYTGELFF. The CDR3 DNA follows: TGTGCCAGCAGCCGGGACTACACCGGGGAGCTGTTTTTT. This chain joins TRBV14 and TRBJ2-2; maybe TRBD2 (6 bases). Trimming removed 4 bases at V and 3 bases at J, with 6 bases between. CDR1 and CDR2 from the germline V gene are SGHDN and FVKESK. There are 13 residues in the CDR3.

The chain couples TRBV7-2 to TRBJ2-7; TRBD2 aligns across 14 bases. The CDR3 has 19 residues. The germline gives CDR1 SGHTA, CDR2 FQGNSA. V lost 1 base, J lost 0 bases, and 8 bases stayed unmatched. The chain's CDR3 is CASSLVGTSGGSYSYEQYF. In nucleotides, the CDR3 is TGTGCCAGCAGCTTAGTGGGGACTAGCGGGGGAAGTTACTCCTACGAGCAGTACTTC.

The chain links TRBV7-9 to TRBJ1-1; weak D call: TRBD1 (6 bases). The CDR3 runs 14 residues. Trimming cost V 2 bases and J 3 bases, with 10 bases left between them. CDR1 is SEHNR, CDR2 FQNEAQ, per germline (reference sequence). CDR3 bases: TGTGCCAGCAGCTTATCCCAGGGGCACACTGAAGCTTTCTTT. Encoded protein: CASSLSQGHTEAFF.

The chain couples TRBV12-3 or TRBV12-4 to TRBJ1-2; D gene ambiguous. Trimming removed 6 bases from V and 8 bases from J, with 16 bases in between. CDR3 length equals 13 residues. The CDR3 loop is CASSSRVSDGYTF. CDR3 nucleotides: TGTGCCAGCAGCTCAAGGGTCTCGGACGGCTACACCTTC.

The chain uses TRBV19 and TRBJ1-3; TRBD1 aligns across 7 bases. With 6 bases clipped from V and 0 bases from J, the junction kept 8 bases outside the gene matches. This CDR3 has 16 residues. CDR1 is LNHDA and CDR2 is SQIVND in the germline V gene (reference sequence). CDR3 nucleotide sequence: TGTGCCAGTAGCCCTCTGGACAGGAACTCTGGAAACACCATATATTTT. Residues: CASSPLDRNSGNTIYF. Using reference TRBV19 and TRBJ1-3 for the parts outside the CDR3, the full variable domain is DGGITQSPKYLFRKEGQNVTLSCEQNLNHDAMYWYRQDPGQGLRLIYYSQIVNDFQKGDIAEGYSVSREKKESFPLTVTSAQKNPTAFYLCASSPLDRNSGNTIYFGEGSWLTVV.

The chain is built from TRBV2 and TRBJ1-1; D ambiguous. The V end was cut by 4 bases, the J end by 1 base, with 10 bases between. The CDR3 has 14 residues. Germline V gene lookup returns CDR1 SNHLY and CDR2 FYNNEI. The CDR3 reads CASSGPGRNTEAFF. As DNA, the CDR3 is TGTGCCAGCAGTGGGCCAGGAAGGAACACTGAAGCTTTCTTT.

The chain has TRBV19 and TRBJ2-3; 7 bases fit TRBD1. The CDR3 totals 16 residues. V lost 0 bases and J lost 1; bases outside the gene matches: 4. Germline V gene data show CDR1 as LNHDA and CDR2 as SQIVND (reference sequence). The CDR3 region has the DNA TGTGCCAGTAGTATAGACGACAGGGTGGGCACAGATACGCAGTATTTT. Translated: CASSIDDRVGTDTQYF.

The chain employs TRBV24-1 and TRBJ2-3; unclear D gene. V lost 3 bases and J 8 bases, leaving 5 bases between the germline ends. Germline-derived CDR1 and CDR2 are KGHDR and SFDVKD. The CDR3 covers 11 residues. CDR3 sequence: CATSDRSTQYF. CDR3 in DNA: TGTGCCACCAGTGATCGGTCTACGCAGTATTTT.

The genes are TRBV7-2 and TRBJ2-2; the D gene is possibly TRBD2 (12 bases). Trimming stripped 5 bases from V and 5 bases from J, with 21 bases between. The CDR3 runs 17 residues. Germline V gene sequence: CDR1 SGHTA, CDR2 FQGNSA. In DNA, the CDR3 is TGTGCCAGCAGCCGGACTAGCGGGGACAGGGGGACCGGGGAGCTGTTTTTT. It encodes CASSRTSGDRGTGELFF.

J is TRBJ1-1 and V is TRBV5-6; possible D gene TRBD1, 6 bases. CDR1 SGHDT and CDR2 YYEEEE come from the germline V gene. V lost 1 base and J lost 1, with 20 bases in between. This CDR3 has 18 residues. The CDR3 DNA reads TGTGCCAGCAGCTTGCCCGGAAAAACAGGGTCCGAGAACACTGAAGCTTTCTTT. It codes for CASSLPGKTGSENTEAFF.

This chain links TRBV6-6 with TRBJ2-7, with D tentatively TRBD1 (6 bases). The V gene lost 6 bases and the J gene lost 1 base, with 10 bases spanning the gap. The CDR3 length is 13 residues. Germline V gene data show CDR1 as MNHNY and CDR2 as SVGAGI (reference sequence). The CDR3 coding sequence is TGTGCCAGCAGACTCGGACAGTCCTACGAGCAGTACTTC. This codes for CASRLGQSYEQYF.

The chain links TRBV20-1 to TRBJ2-1, with D unresolved. CDR1 and CDR2 (germline): DFQATT, SNEGSKA (reference sequence). Trimming left V 3 bases short and J 9 bases short, with 15 bases between. The CDR3 has 13 residues. The CDR3 loop is CSASQQVSSEQFF. The DNA for the CDR3 is TGCAGTGCTAGTCAGCAGGTATCAAGTGAGCAGTTCTTC.

The chain's CDR3 is CASSPSSGELNTEAFF. CDR3 sequence (DNA): TGTGCCAGCAGTCCTTCCTCAGGGGAGTTGAACACTGAAGCTTTCTTT. The chain couples TRBV27 to TRBJ1-1, with D possibly TRBD1 on 6 matching bases. The CDR3 has 16 residues. Germline lookup yields CDR1 MNHEY and CDR2 SMNVEV (reference sequence). Trimming cost V 5 bases and J 0 bases, with 16 bases left between them.

This chain connects TRBV19 to TRBJ1-6; no definite D call. The CDR3 has 14 residues. Looked up from germline, CDR1 is LNHDA and CDR2 is SQIVND (reference sequence). The V end lost 2 bases, the J end lost 9 bases, and 11 bases lay between the germline ends. The CDR3 sequence is CASSILDFGSPLHF. In DNA form, the CDR3 reads TGTGCCAGTAGTATATTGGACTTCGGTTCACCCCTCCACTTT.

V is TRBV2 and J is TRBJ2-7; 9 positions match TRBD1. Germline CDR1 reads SNHLY; CDR2 reads FYNNEI. The CDR3 runs to 13 residues. J lost 3 bases, V lost 9 bases, and 6 bases had no gene match. The CDR3 DNA reads TGTGCCAGTCGGGACAGGGCTAACTACGAGCAGTACTTC. It specifies CASRDRANYEQYF. Looking up the rest from reference TRBV2 and TRBJ2-7 gives the full variable domain: EPEVTQTPSHQVTQMGQEVILRCVPISNHLYFYWYRQILGQKVEFLVSFYNNEISEKSEIFDDQFSVERPDGSNFTLKIRSTKLEDSAMYFCASRDRANYEQYFGPGTRLTVT.

The rearrangement uses TRBV7-2 and TRBJ2-1; 10 nucleotides line up with TRBD2. From germline, CDR1 is SGHTA and CDR2 FQGNSA. This CDR3 comprises 19 residues. J lost 3 bases, V lost 2 bases, and 13 bases had no gene match. The CDR3 bases are TGTGCCAGCAGCTTACCGGTAGCGGGGGGAATAACCTACTACAATGAGCAGTTCTTC. The encoded protein is CASSLPVAGGITYYNEQFF.

The chain employs TRBV2 and TRBJ2-2; D not resolved. CDR1 and CDR2 (germline): SNHLY, FYNNEI. The CDR3 has 11 residues. Deletions cut 1 base from V and 9 bases from J, with 3 bases between. The CDR3 DNA reads as TGTGCCAGCAGTGAAGGTTGGGAGCTGTTTTTT. Translation: CASSEGWELFF.

J is TRBJ1-1 and V is TRBV6-2 or TRBV6-3; D gene uncertain. The CDR3 totals 13 residues. Germline values: CDR1 MNHEY, CDR2 SVGEGT. V was trimmed by 2 bases and J by 10 bases, leaving 14 bases between them. The CDR3 bases are TGTGCCAGCAGTTACGACCCGACCCATGGAGCTTTCTTT. Its protein is CASSYDPTHGAFF.

The chain couples TRBV7-8 to TRBJ1-1; D is possibly TRBD1 (6 bases). The CDR3 spans 12 residues. The germline V and J ends were trimmed by 5 bases and 13 bases, with 17 bases remaining between them. The germline V gene has CDR1 SGHVS and CDR2 FQNEAQ. CDR3 sequence reads: CASSPYDRWGFF. The CDR3 DNA is TGTGCCAGCAGCCCTTATGACAGGTGGGGTTTCTTT.

This chain connects TRBV15 to TRBJ2-1, with D perhaps matching TRBD2 (8 bases). CDR1 is LNHNV and CDR2 is YYDKDF in the germline V gene (reference sequence). V lost 2 bases and J 15 bases, leaving 17 bases between the germline ends. The length of the CDR3 is 13 residues. The CDR3: CATSRRQGGGWFF. The CDR3 DNA follows: TGTGCCACCAGCAGACGACAGGGCGGGGGGTGGTTCTTC.

The rearrangement joins TRBV2 to TRBJ2-2; tentatively, D is TRBD1 or TRBD2 (5 bases each). The CDR3 has 14 residues. Deletions cut 4 bases from V and 3 bases from J, with 9 bases between. From germline, CDR1 is SNHLY and CDR2 FYNNEI. The CDR3 loop reads CASSGDRYTGELFF. Here the CDR3 DNA reads TGTGCCAGCAGTGGGGACCGATACACCGGGGAGCTGTTTTTT.

The genes are TRBV7-2 and TRBJ1-6; D is undetermined. The V gene lost 7 bases and the J gene lost 5 bases, with 18 bases spanning the gap. The germline V gene has CDR1 SGHTA and CDR2 FQGNSA. This CDR3 comprises 16 residues. The CDR3 sequence: CASKGGGPLNNSPLHF. CDR3 nucleotides: TGTGCCAGCAAAGGCGGCGGGCCCCTAAATAATTCACCCCTCCACTTT.

The chain employs TRBV5-1 and TRBJ2-7; tentatively, D is TRBD2 (6 bases). Between the trimmed V and J ends, which lost 4 bases and 3 bases, there was a span of 11 bases. The length of the CDR3 is 13 residues. Germline V gene sequence: CDR1 SGHRS, CDR2 YFSETQ. CDR3 region: CASSHGSYYEQYF. The CDR3 DNA reads TGCGCCAGCAGCCACGGGAGCTACTACGAGCAGTACTTC.